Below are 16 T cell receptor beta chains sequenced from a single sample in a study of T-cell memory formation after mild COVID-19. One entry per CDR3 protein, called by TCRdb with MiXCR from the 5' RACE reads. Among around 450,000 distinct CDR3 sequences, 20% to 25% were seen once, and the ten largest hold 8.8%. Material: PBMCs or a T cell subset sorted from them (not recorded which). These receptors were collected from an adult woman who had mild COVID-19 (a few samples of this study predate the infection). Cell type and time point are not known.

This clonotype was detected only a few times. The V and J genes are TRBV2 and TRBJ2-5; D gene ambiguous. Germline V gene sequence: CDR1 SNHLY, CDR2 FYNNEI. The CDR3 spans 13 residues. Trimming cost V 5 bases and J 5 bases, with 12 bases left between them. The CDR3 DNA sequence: TGTGCCAGCAGTCGAGTCACGTTGGAGACCCAGTACTTC. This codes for CASSRVTLETQYF.

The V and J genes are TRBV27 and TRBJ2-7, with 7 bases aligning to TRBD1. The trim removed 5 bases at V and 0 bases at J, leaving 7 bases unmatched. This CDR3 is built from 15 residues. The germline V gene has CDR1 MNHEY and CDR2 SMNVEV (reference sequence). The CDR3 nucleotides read TGTGCCAGCAGTCTGACGTGGGACAGCTCCTACGAGCAGTACTTC. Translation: CASSLTWDSSYEQYF.

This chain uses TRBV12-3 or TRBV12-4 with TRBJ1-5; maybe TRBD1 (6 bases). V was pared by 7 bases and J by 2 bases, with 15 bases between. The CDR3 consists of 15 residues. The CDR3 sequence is CASNEQGGRNQPQHF. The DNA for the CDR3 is TGTGCCAGCAATGAACAGGGTGGGCGCAATCAGCCCCAGCATTTT.

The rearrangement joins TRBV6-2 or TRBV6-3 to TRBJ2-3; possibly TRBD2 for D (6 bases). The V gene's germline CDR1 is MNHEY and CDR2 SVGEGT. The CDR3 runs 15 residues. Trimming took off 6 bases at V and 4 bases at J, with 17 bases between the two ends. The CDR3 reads CASSPWPGVSDTQYF. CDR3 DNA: TGTGCCAGCAGCCCCTGGCCGGGAGTATCAGATACGCAGTATTTT.

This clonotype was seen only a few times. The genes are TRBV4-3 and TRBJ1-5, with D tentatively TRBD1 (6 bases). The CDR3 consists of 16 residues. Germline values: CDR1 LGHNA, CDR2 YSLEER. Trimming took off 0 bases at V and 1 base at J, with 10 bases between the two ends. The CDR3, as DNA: TGCGCCAGCAGCCAAGATGGGACACGAAGCAATCAGCCCCAGCATTTT. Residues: CASSQDGTRSNQPQHF.

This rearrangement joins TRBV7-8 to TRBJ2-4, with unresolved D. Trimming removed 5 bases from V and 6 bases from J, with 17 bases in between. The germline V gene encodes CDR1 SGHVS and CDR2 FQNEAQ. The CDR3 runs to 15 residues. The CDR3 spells CASSTKQISGNIQYF. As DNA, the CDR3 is TGTGCCAGCAGCACCAAACAAATATCGGGAAACATTCAGTACTTC.

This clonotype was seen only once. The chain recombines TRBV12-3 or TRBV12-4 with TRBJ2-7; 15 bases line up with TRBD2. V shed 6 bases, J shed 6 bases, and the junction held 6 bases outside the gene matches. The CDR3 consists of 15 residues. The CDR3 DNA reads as TGTGCCAGCAGCGGACTAGCGGGAGGGCGGGGCGAGCAGTACTTC. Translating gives CASSGLAGGRGEQYF.

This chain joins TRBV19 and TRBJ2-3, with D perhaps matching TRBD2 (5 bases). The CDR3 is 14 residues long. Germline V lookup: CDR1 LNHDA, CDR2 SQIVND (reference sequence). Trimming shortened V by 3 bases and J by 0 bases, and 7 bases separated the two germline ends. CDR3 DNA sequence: TGTGCCAGTAGTATCGGGATTAGCACAGATACGCAGTATTTT. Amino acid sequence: CASSIGISTDTQYF.

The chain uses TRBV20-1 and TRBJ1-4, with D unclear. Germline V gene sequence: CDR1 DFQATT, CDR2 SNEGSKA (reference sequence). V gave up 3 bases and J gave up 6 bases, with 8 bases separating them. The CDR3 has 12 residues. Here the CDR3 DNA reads TGCAGTGCTAGGGTTCGAGATGAAAAACTGTTTTTT. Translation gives CSARVRDEKLFF.

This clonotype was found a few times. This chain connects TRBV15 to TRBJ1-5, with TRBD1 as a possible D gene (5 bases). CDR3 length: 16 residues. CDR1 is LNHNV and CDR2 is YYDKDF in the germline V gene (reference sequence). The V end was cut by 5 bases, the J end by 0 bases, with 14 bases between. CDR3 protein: CATSPRGVNSNQPQHF. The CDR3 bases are TGTGCCACCAGCCCCCGGGGGGTAAATAGCAATCAGCCCCAGCATTTT.

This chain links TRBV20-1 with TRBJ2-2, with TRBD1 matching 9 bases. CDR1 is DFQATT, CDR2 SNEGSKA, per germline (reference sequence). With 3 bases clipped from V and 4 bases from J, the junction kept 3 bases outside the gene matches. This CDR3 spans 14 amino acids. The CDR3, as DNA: TGCAGTGCTAGTTGGACAGGGGCCACCGGGGAGCTGTTTTTT. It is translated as CSASWTGATGELFF.

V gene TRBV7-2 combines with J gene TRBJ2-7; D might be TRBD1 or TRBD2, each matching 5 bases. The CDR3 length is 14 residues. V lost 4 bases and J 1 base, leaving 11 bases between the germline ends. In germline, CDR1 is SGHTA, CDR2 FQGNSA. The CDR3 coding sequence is TGTGCCAGCAGCTGGGACGGCCGATCCTACGAGCAGTACTTC. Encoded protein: CASSWDGRSYEQYF. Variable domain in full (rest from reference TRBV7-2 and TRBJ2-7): GAGVSQSPSNKVTEKGKDVELRCDPISGHTALYWYRQSLGQGLEFLIYFQGNSAPDKSGLPSDRFSAERTGGSVSTLTIQRTQQEDSAVYLCASSWDGRSYEQYFGPGTRLTVT.

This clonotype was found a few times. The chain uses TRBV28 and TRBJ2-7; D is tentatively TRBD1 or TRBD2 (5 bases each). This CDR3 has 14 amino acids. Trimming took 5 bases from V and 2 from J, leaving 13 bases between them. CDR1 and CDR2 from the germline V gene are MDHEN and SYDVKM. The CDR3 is CASSPRGITYEQYF. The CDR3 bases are TGTGCCAGCAGTCCCCGGGGCATCACCTACGAGCAGTACTTC.

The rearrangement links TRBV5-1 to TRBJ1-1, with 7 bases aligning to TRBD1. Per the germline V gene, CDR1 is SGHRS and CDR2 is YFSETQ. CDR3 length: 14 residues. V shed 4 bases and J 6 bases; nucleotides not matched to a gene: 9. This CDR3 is CASSTRQGSSEAFF. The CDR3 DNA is TGCGCCAGCAGCACCCGACAGGGAAGCTCTGAAGCTTTCTTT.

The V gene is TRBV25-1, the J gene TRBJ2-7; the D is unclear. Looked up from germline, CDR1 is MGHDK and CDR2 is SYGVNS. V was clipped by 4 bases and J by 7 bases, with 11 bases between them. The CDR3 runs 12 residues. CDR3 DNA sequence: TGTGCCAGCAGTGTGGAGTTCGGGGAGCAGTACTTC. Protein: CASSVEFGEQYF.

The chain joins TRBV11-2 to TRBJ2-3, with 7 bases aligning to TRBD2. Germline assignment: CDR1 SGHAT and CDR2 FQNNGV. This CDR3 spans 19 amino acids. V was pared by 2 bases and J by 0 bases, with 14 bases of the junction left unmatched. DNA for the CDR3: TGTGCCAGCAGCTTATTGGCTAGCGGACAAATTTCTAGCACAGATACGCAGTATTTT. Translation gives CASSLLASGQISSTDTQYF.